This TCR beta chain was recovered during a study of control samples from healthy donors and cancer patients. This clone was seen only a few times. Sequencing used immunoSEQ multiplex PCR; TCRdb keeps in-frame clones, though not all of them. The table records about 26,000 clones, 75% to 85% of them present only once. CDR3 size: 15 residues. Per germline, CDR1 SGDLS and CDR2 YYNGEE. V lost 4 bases and J 3 bases, leaving 17 bases between the germline ends. V is TRBV9 and J is TRBJ2-7; TRBD1 is a possible D gene (6 bases). Sequenced input: PBMCs. This clonotype was obtained from a man in his 60s with colorectal cancer. This CDR3 is CASSLGGGQNYEQYF. The CDR3, as DNA: TGTGCCAGCAGCCTCGGTGGGGGACAAAACTACGAGCAGTACTTC.